The 4 T cell receptor beta chains reported below all come from one sample, sequenced in a study of control samples from healthy donors and cancer patients. Produced via immunoSEQ multiplex PCR; TCRdb's table is partial and in-frame only. The sample holds 120,000 or so clones, roughly 84% seen once. Sequencing input: blood. These TCRs come from a man aged 35-49 years in good health.

This rearrangement joins TRBV29-1 to TRBJ1-1; no firm D call. V lost 5 bases and J 3 bases, leaving 13 bases between the germline ends. Germline assignment: CDR1 SQVTM and CDR2 ANQGSEA. The CDR3 is 13 residues long. CDR3 protein: CSVRPDTYTEAFF. CDR3 DNA: TGCAGCGTTCGGCCGGATACTTACACTGAAGCTTTCTTT.

The chain couples TRBV3-1 (or the pseudogene TRBV3-2) to TRBJ1-1, with D possibly being TRBD1 (5 bases). V dropped 6 bases and J dropped 4 bases, with 15 bases sitting between them. CDR1 is LGHDT and CDR2 is YNNKEL in the germline V gene (reference sequence). The CDR3 contains 14 residues. CDR3 in DNA: TGTGCCAGCAGACAGGACCCCACGGGCACTGAAGCTTTCTTT. This codes for CASRQDPTGTEAFF.

The chain recombines TRBV5-1 with TRBJ1-2, with unresolved D. CDR1 is SGHRS and CDR2 is YFSETQ in the germline V gene. This CDR3 spans 14 amino acids. V was shortened by 0 bases and J by 0 bases, with 6 bases between the two germline ends. The CDR3 reads CASSLEAANYGYTF. CDR3 nucleotide sequence: TGCGCCAGCAGCTTGGAGGCAGCTAACTATGGCTACACCTTC. Drawing the rest from reference TRBV5-1 and TRBJ1-2, the complete variable domain is KAGVTQTPRYLIKTRGQQVTLSCSPISGHRSVSWYQQTPGQGLQFLFEYFSETQRNKGNFPGRFSGRQFSNSRSEMNVSTLELGDSALYLCASSLEAANYGYTFGSGTRLTVV.

This sequence joins TRBV19 and TRBJ1-3; D is undetermined. There are 14 residues in the CDR3. The ends were cut back, 9 bases at V and 0 bases at J, with 12 bases in the middle. Germline V gene sequence: CDR1 LNHDA, CDR2 SQIVND (reference sequence). DNA for the CDR3: TGTGCCAGCCGGGCAGATCACTCTGGAAACACCATATATTTT. This gives the protein CASRADHSGNTIYF. The whole variable domain, filled in from reference TRBV19 and TRBJ1-3, reads DGGITQSPKYLFRKEGQNVTLSCEQNLNHDAMYWYRQDPGQGLRLIYYSQIVNDFQKGDIAEGYSVSREKKESFPLTVTSAQKNPTAFYLCASRADHSGNTIYFGEGSWLTVV.